This T cell receptor beta chain emerged from a study of T cells in Graves' hyperthyroidism and ophthalmopathy. RNA transcripts served as the template for amplifying TCR beta CDR3 regions. The study used the HTBI primer set for a first-round RT-PCR of the TCR CDR3. TCRdb fed the multiplex PCR reads into MiXCR, producing one record per CDR3 protein. The top ten hold around 54% of the sample, which has roughly 500,000 distinct CDR3 sequences, around a fifth seen once. This clonotype occurred a few times. For ophthalmopathy patients, the Clinical Activity Score was at least 3 and the NOSPECS grade at least 4; duration was under 3 months. Reasons for excluding patients were uncontrolled infection, other autoimmune disease, pregnancy or lactation. Trimming took off 3 bases at V and 7 bases at J, with 13 bases between the two ends. CDR1 is GTSNPN and CDR2 is SVGIG in the germline V gene (reference sequence). The CDR3 has 14 amino acids.

The receptor was derived from a woman between 65 and 79 years old with Graves' ophthalmopathy. Sequenced input: blood. The V call is TRBV30, the J call TRBJ1-6; D might be TRBD1 (6 bases). This chain's CDR3 is CAWRRGARNSPLHF. The CDR3 DNA reads TGTGCCTGGAGACGGGGGGCTAGGAATTCACCCCTCCACTTT. The full variable domain, with the rest looked up from reference TRBV30 and TRBJ1-6, is SQTIHQWPATLVQPVGSPLSLECTVEGTSNPNLYWYRQAAGRGLQLLFYSVGIGQISSEVPQNLSASRPQDRQFILSSKKLLLSDSGFYLCAWRRGARNSPLHFGNGTRLTVT.